The 12 T cell receptor beta chains given below trace back to one sample, sequenced in a study of CD8+ T cells in alopecia areata. Once RNA had been extracted, it was reverse transcribed into cDNA to act as the sequencing template. Generated by immunoSEQ multiplex PCR, the TCRdb table keeps only in-frame clones and is missing some. The data hold 98,000 or so clones, with 59% observed a single time. Source material: CD8+ T cells sorted from blood. These receptors were obtained from a human donor in good health.

The chain combines TRBV7-9 with TRBJ2-5; 10 bases fit TRBD1. CDR1 is SEHNR and CDR2 is FQNEAQ in the germline V gene (reference sequence). The CDR3 runs 16 residues. Unmatched junction bases numbered 9, after V lost 3 bases and J lost 5 bases. CDR3 residues: CASSFDPGQGRETQYF. CDR3 bases: TGTGCCAGCAGCTTTGATCCGGGACAGGGGCGCGAGACCCAGTACTTC.

CDR3 residues: CASSYSILDEQYF. The CDR3 coding sequence is TGTGCCAGCAGTTACTCGATACTGGACGAGCAGTACTTC. The V gene is TRBV6-5, the J gene TRBJ2-7; D is undetermined. The V and J ends lost 0 bases and 5 bases respectively, with 8 bases between them. The germline CDR1 and CDR2 sequences are MNHEY and SVGAGI. The CDR3 extends over 13 amino acids.

This sequence joins TRBV15 and TRBJ2-7; D ambiguous. This CDR3 comprises 13 residues. CDR1 is LNHNV, CDR2 YYDKDF, per germline (reference sequence). Trimming shortened V by 0 bases and J by 5 bases, and 8 bases separated the two germline ends. The CDR3 DNA sequence: TGTGCCACCAGCAGAGAGCCCAGCCACGAGCAGTACTTC. Residues: CATSREPSHEQYF.

The chain employs TRBV4-2 and TRBJ1-1; 7 bases line up with TRBD1. This CDR3 spans 15 amino acids. V shed 2 bases, J shed 5 bases, and the junction held 8 bases outside the gene matches. The V gene's germline CDR1 is LGHNA and CDR2 YNFKEQ. CDR3 sequence: CASSQPTGLTTEAFF. The CDR3 nucleotides are TGTGCCAGCAGCCAACCGACAGGGTTAACTACTGAAGCTTTCTTT.

This clone was counted a single time. The V call is TRBV28, the J call TRBJ2-5; 7 nucleotides line up with TRBD1. Germline assignment: CDR1 MDHEN and CDR2 SYDVKM. After removal of 6 bases from V and 5 bases from J, the junction contained 18 bases not matched to a gene. The CDR3 spans 17 residues. CDR3 loop: CASSSTRDSGEGETQYF. The CDR3, as DNA: TGTGCCAGCAGCTCTACCCGGGACAGCGGCGAAGGGGAGACCCAGTACTTC.

The CDR3 region is CASSPGRGELFF. DNA of the CDR3: TGTGCCAGCAGCCCAGGGCGCGGGGAGCTGTTTTTT. This chain connects TRBV13 to TRBJ2-2; D is possibly TRBD1 (5 bases). Between the trimmed V and J ends, which lost 5 bases and 7 bases, there was a span of 8 bases. The germline V gene encodes CDR1 PRHDT and CDR2 FYEKMQ (reference sequence). There are 12 residues in the CDR3. The variable domain in full, with the rest retrieved from reference TRBV13 and TRBJ2-2, is AAGVIQSPRHLIKEKRETATLKCYPIPRHDTVYWYQQGPGQDPQFLISFYEKMQSDKGSIPDRFSAQQFSDYHSELNMSSLELGDSALYFCASSPGRGELFFGEGSRLTVL.

The rearrangement joins TRBV5-5 to TRBJ1-5; D ambiguous. Trimming cost V 1 base and J 5 bases, with 7 bases left between them. This CDR3 has 13 amino acids. Per the germline V gene, CDR1 is SGHKS and CDR2 is YYEKEE (reference sequence). This CDR3 reads CASSLWEDQPQHF. The DNA of the CDR3 is TGTGCCAGCAGCTTGTGGGAAGATCAGCCCCAGCATTTT.

The rearrangement uses TRBV29-1 and TRBJ1-1, with D hard to call. Germline CDR1 reads SQVTM; CDR2 reads ANQGSEA. The CDR3 contains 12 residues. With 2 bases removed from V and 1 base from J, the gap between germline ends came to 5 bases. In DNA form, the CDR3 reads TGCAGCGTTGAATGGTCGAACACTGAAGCTTTCTTT. Amino acid sequence: CSVEWSNTEAFF.

The chain joins TRBV4-1 to TRBJ1-1, with 11 bases that match TRBD1. Germline V gene sequence: CDR1 MGHRA, CDR2 YSYEKL. The J segment lost 1 base and the V segment lost 3 bases, leaving 4 bases of the junction unmatched. There are 16 residues in the CDR3. Here the CDR3 DNA reads TGCGCCAGCAGCCAGTGGACAGGGGGCGGGAACACTGAAGCTTTCTTT. This sequence encodes CASSQWTGGGNTEAFF.

This rearrangement joins TRBV25-1 to TRBJ1-6, with D unclear. V shed 0 bases and J shed 7 bases, with 4 bases lying between them. The CDR3 runs to 13 residues. Germline assignment: CDR1 MGHDK and CDR2 SYGVNS. The CDR3 sequence is CASSEYGNSPLHF. The CDR3 DNA reads TGTGCCAGCAGTGAATACGGGAATTCACCCCTCCACTTT.

The chain carries TRBV7-2 and TRBJ2-3; D possibly matches TRBD1 or TRBD2 (5 bases each). V was cut by 3 bases and J by 7 bases, with 20 bases left in between. The CDR3 is 16 residues long. Germline V gene data show CDR1 as SGHTA and CDR2 as FQGNSA. CDR3 amino acids: CASSFGTPYGWNTQYF. The CDR3 bases are TGTGCCAGCAGCTTTGGGACCCCGTACGGGTGGAATACGCAGTATTTT.

The rearrangement uses TRBV9 and TRBJ1-1; possibly TRBD1 for D (5 bases). CDR1 SGDLS and CDR2 YYNGEE come from the germline V gene. This CDR3 has 12 residues. V dropped 4 bases and J dropped 12 bases, with 16 bases sitting between them. CDR3 in DNA: TGTGCCAGCAGCCCACTGGACATTGGAACTTTCTTT. Translating it yields CASSPLDIGTFF.